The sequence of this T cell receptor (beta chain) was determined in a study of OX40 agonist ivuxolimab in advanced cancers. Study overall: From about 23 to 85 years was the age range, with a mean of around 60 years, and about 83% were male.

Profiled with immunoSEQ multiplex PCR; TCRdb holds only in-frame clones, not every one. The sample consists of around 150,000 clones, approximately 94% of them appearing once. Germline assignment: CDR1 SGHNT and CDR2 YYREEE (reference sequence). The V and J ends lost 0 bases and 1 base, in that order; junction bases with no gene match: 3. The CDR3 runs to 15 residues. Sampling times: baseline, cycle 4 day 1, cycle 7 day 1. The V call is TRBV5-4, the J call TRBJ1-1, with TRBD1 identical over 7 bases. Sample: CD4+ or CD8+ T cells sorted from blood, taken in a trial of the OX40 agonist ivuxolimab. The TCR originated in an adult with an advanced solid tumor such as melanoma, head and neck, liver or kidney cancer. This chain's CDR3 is CASSLAGTANTEAFF. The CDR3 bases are TGTGCCAGCAGCTTGGCAGGGACAGCGAACACTGAAGCTTTCTTT.